This is a list of T cell receptor beta chains from one sample in a study of CD8+CD57+ T cells in acquired aplastic anemia. TCRdb itself ran the reads through MiXCR, one entry per CDR3 protein. The sample records some 180,000 distinct CDR3 sequences, around 50% being singletons. Sequenced sample: sorted CD4+, CD8+, or CD8+CD57+ T cells (not recorded which) from PBMCs. These receptors were collected from a human donor with aplastic anemia. Each CDR3 is given with its conserved first and last residue. A D gene is named only where the DNA matches it firmly. Clone size is given for some rows only: seen once, a few or many times, or a class if the clone is expanded.

>TRBV24-1|TRBJ2-7|NA|NA
CATSDPGYNQPQHYEQYF
TGTGCCACCAGTGATCCAGGGTACAATCAGCCCCAGCATTACGAGCAGTACTTC
>TRBV29-1|TRBJ2-1|NA|NA
CSVDGTFYNEQFF
TGCAGCGTTGACGGCACGTTTTACAATGAGCAGTTCTTC
>TRBV2|TRBJ1-1|NA|once
CASRDVSTEAFF
TGTGCCAGCAGGGACGTTTCCACTGAAGCTTTCTTT
>TRBV29-1|TRBJ1-1|NA|NA
CSVEPGGEAFF
TGCAGCGTTGAACCGGGAGGGGAAGCTTTCTTT
>TRBV15|TRBJ2-1|NA|NA
CATGPNDNEQFF
TGTGCCACCGGTCCCAATGACAATGAGCAGTTCTTC
>TRBV19|TRBJ2-7|NA|many
CATKKPGPTYEQYF
TGTGCCACCAAAAAACCGGGACCCACCTACGAGCAGTACTTC
>TRBV7-2|TRBJ1-6|NA|NA
CASSLGGVMPLHF
TGTGCCAGCAGCTTAGGCGGGGTGATGCCCCTCCACTTT
>TRBV30|TRBJ2-5|TRBD2|NA
CAWSGTSNGETQYF
TGTGCCTGGAGCGGGACTAGCAATGGGGAGACCCAGTACTTC
>TRBV20-1|TRBJ1-4|NA|many
CSAPPRDSATNEKLFF
TGCAGTGCTCCTCCCCGGGACTCAGCAACTAATGAAAAACTGTTTTTT
>TRBV20-1|TRBJ2-5|NA|NA
CSASSQGGQETQYF
TGCAGTGCTAGCAGTCAGGGAGGCCAAGAGACCCAGTACTTC
>TRBV25-1|TRBJ1-2|NA|few
CASFPQEGYGYTF
TGTGCCAGCTTCCCCCAGGAGGGGTATGGCTACACCTTC
>TRBV2|TRBJ2-5|NA|NA
CATSGSARGGETQYF
TGTGCCACCTCCGGCAGTGCCCGGGGAGGAGAGACCCAGTACTTC